The next 20 T cell receptor beta chains were all read from a single sample in a study of blood T cells in healthy people across ages. With a J-beta primer mix and a sample-barcoded 5' primer, a second PCR ran about 6 to 11 cycles. TCRdb itself ran the 5' RACE reads through MiXCR, one entry per CDR3 protein. Of over 1,500,000 distinct CDR3 sequences listed, about 49% were seen once; the top ten hold approximately 2.1%. The sample consisted of blood. The receptor source for this set is a woman between 40 and 55 years old in good health.

The rearrangement joins TRBV20-1 to TRBJ1-2, with TRBD1 as a possible D gene (6 bases). Germline V CDR1 and CDR2: DFQATT, SNEGSKA (reference sequence). The CDR3 sequence is 16 residues long. The germline V and J ends were trimmed by 0 bases and 0 bases, with 14 bases remaining between them. DNA for the CDR3: TGCAGTGCTAGAGATCCCGGCAGGGGCCCTAACTATGGCTACACCTTC. It specifies CSARDPGRGPNYGYTF.

This clonotype was seen a single time. This chain joins TRBV14 and TRBJ2-5, with 10 nucleotides matching TRBD2. Germline CDR1 SGHDN, CDR2 FVKESK. V was pared by 0 bases and J by 4 bases, with 8 bases of the junction left unmatched. This CDR3 comprises 17 residues. The CDR3 here is CASSQDLSGGAGETQYF. The CDR3 DNA sequence: TGTGCCAGCAGCCAAGATCTGAGCGGGGGGGCTGGAGAGACCCAGTACTTC.

This sequence joins TRBV7-2 and TRBJ2-1; the D gene is possibly TRBD2 (5 bases). CDR1 SGHTA and CDR2 FQGNSA come from the germline V gene. With 2 bases removed from V and 10 bases from J, the gap between germline ends came to 21 bases. CDR3 length equals 16 residues. Here the CDR3 DNA reads TGTGCCAGCAGCTTAAGATCTAGCTCCCACTCCTACGAGCAGTTCTTC. Translating it yields CASSLRSSSHSYEQFF. Full variable domain (missing parts from reference TRBV7-2 and TRBJ2-1): GAGVSQSPSNKVTEKGKDVELRCDPISGHTALYWYRQSLGQGLEFLIYFQGNSAPDKSGLPSDRFSAERTGGSVSTLTIQRTQQEDSAVYLCASSLRSSSHSYEQFFGPGTRLTVL.

The chain is built from TRBV20-1 and TRBJ1-2, with D unresolved. The germline V and J ends were trimmed by 6 bases and 4 bases, with 12 bases remaining between them. The germline V gene has CDR1 DFQATT and CDR2 SNEGSKA (reference sequence). The CDR3 spans 12 residues. The CDR3 reads CSAYELPYGYTF. CDR3 DNA: TGCAGTGCCTACGAACTCCCCTATGGCTACACCTTC.

The chain employs TRBV29-1 and TRBJ2-3; 12 bases are shared with TRBD2. Germline loops: CDR1 SQVTM, CDR2 ANQGSEA. Unmatched junction bases numbered 8, after V lost 6 bases and J lost 4 bases. CDR3 length equals 15 residues. The CDR3 DNA reads as TGCAGCGTGAACCATCTAGCGGGGGGGCCAGATACGCAGTATTTT. Amino acid sequence: CSVNHLAGGPDTQYF.

This chain joins TRBV6-5 and TRBJ2-4; the D is unclear. Trimming stripped 9 bases from V and 7 bases from J, with 13 bases between. The CDR3 is 12 residues long. The germline V gene has CDR1 MNHEY and CDR2 SVGAGI. CDR3 region: CASKDGLNIQYF. For the CDR3, the DNA is TGTGCCAGTAAAGACGGGCTTAACATTCAGTACTTC.

This chain joins TRBV20-1 and TRBJ2-5; 9 nucleotides line up with TRBD2. V shed 5 bases and J 0 bases; nucleotides not matched to a gene: 10. This CDR3 is 16 amino acids long. Germline V gene lookup returns CDR1 DFQATT and CDR2 SNEGSKA (reference sequence). The CDR3 loop is CSAADYLAGNQETQYF. CDR3 bases: TGCAGTGCTGCGGACTATCTAGCGGGGAACCAAGAGACCCAGTACTTC.

The chain joins TRBV12-3 or TRBV12-4 to TRBJ1-4; D is unresolved. Trimming stripped 6 bases from V and 5 bases from J, with 10 bases between. The CDR3 totals 13 residues. In DNA form, the CDR3 reads TGTGCCAGCAGACGACCGGGGAATGAAAAACTGTTTTTT. Protein: CASRRPGNEKLFF.

J is TRBJ2-1 and V is TRBV20-1, with D unclear. CDR3 length: 14 amino acids. Germline V CDR1 and CDR2: DFQATT, SNEGSKA (reference sequence). V was cut by 0 bases and J by 4 bases, with 10 bases left in between. The CDR3 coding sequence is TGCAGTGCTAGAGATGACGGAGTTTACAATGAGCAGTTCTTC. Amino acid sequence: CSARDDGVYNEQFF.

The chain combines TRBV7-2 with TRBJ1-1, with no clear D. V shed 1 base and J shed 7 bases, with 4 bases lying between them. Germline V gene sequence: CDR1 SGHTA, CDR2 FQGNSA. This CDR3 is built from 11 residues. CDR3 bases: TGTGCCAGCAGCTTAGTGGATGAAGCTTTCTTT. It translates to CASSLVDEAFF.

In its sample, this clonotype was seen a few times. CDR3 in amino acids: CSVEFTKQYNEQFF. The CDR3 bases are TGCAGCGTTGAATTTACAAAGCAATACAATGAGCAGTTCTTC. The chain links TRBV29-1 to TRBJ2-1; unclear D gene. The ends were cut back, 2 bases at V and 4 bases at J, with 12 bases in the middle. This CDR3 has 14 residues. Germline V gene sequence: CDR1 SQVTM, CDR2 ANQGSEA.

The chain joins TRBV16 to TRBJ2-7; D possibly corresponds to TRBD2 (6 bases). The V end was cut by 1 base, the J end by 5 bases, with 15 bases between. Germline V lookup: CDR1 KGHSY, CDR2 FQNENV. The CDR3 runs 15 residues. In DNA, the CDR3 is TGTGCCAGCAGCCAATTCCGTGACAGACTAGACGAGCAGTACTTC. Protein product: CASSQFRDRLDEQYF. The full variable domain, rest sourced from reference TRBV16 and TRBJ2-7, is GEEVAQTPKHLVRGEGQKAKLYCAPIKGHSYVFWYQQVLKNEFKFLISFQNENVFDETGMPKERFSAKCLPNSPCSLEIQATKLEDSAVYFCASSQFRDRLDEQYFGPGTRLTVT.

The chain employs TRBV20-1 and TRBJ1-2; 9 positions agree with TRBD1. The germline V gene has CDR1 DFQATT and CDR2 SNEGSKA (reference sequence). The CDR3 totals 13 residues. The V gene end was trimmed by 6 bases and the J gene end by 3 bases; junction bases not matched to a gene: 5. CDR3 DNA: TGCAGTGCATGGACAGGGGATCACTATGGCTACACCTTC. Encoded protein: CSAWTGDHYGYTF.

This clonotype showed up just a few times. The rearrangement uses TRBV20-1 and TRBJ2-3, with TRBD2 matching 10 bases. After removal of 5 bases from V and 7 bases from J, the junction contained 6 bases not matched to a gene. The CDR3 runs to 13 residues. Per germline, CDR1 DFQATT and CDR2 SNEGSKA (reference sequence). The chain's CDR3 is CSACSSGGYTQYF. Written as DNA, the CDR3 is TGCAGTGCTTGTTCTAGCGGGGGTTATACGCAGTATTTT.

This clonotype was counted between two and nine times. V usage is TRBV27 and J usage is TRBJ2-5, with D tentatively TRBD2 (6 bases). CDR3 length equals 14 residues. The germline V gene encodes CDR1 MNHEY and CDR2 SMNVEV (reference sequence). With 2 bases removed from V and 5 bases from J, the gap between germline ends came to 12 bases. CDR3 region: CASSLRGNWETQYF. CDR3 coding DNA: TGTGCCAGCAGTTTACGCGGGAATTGGGAGACCCAGTACTTC.

This clonotype was observed a few times. The chain combines TRBV7-2 with TRBJ2-7; the D is unclear. The CDR3 sequence is 13 residues long. The V gene lost 5 bases and the J gene lost 0 bases, with 8 bases spanning the gap. Germline V gene lookup returns CDR1 SGHTA and CDR2 FQGNSA. In DNA, the CDR3 is TGTGCCAGCAGCCCTATGAGCTCCTACGAGCAGTACTTC. Residues: CASSPMSSYEQYF.

This chain uses TRBV28 with TRBJ1-2; 7 positions agree with TRBD1. From germline, CDR1 is MDHEN and CDR2 SYDVKM. V gave up 6 bases and J gave up 6 bases; unmatched junction bases: 13. CDR3 length: 15 residues. The CDR3 protein is CASSPRGEGANGYTF. Here the CDR3 DNA reads TGTGCCAGCAGCCCAAGGGGCGAGGGGGCGAATGGCTACACCTTC.

This clonotype was counted a single time. The V and J genes are TRBV7-9 and TRBJ1-5; 9 bases map to TRBD1. Germline V CDR1 and CDR2: SEHNR, FQNEAQ (reference sequence). This CDR3 comprises 16 residues. V shed 5 bases, J shed 4 bases, and the junction held 9 bases outside the gene matches. The CDR3 spells CASSVGDRVGNQPQHF. CDR3 nucleotides: TGTGCCAGCAGCGTAGGGGACAGGGTGGGGAATCAGCCCCAGCATTTT.

In DNA, the CDR3 is TGCGCCAGCAGCTCACTCCGGGACAGAGCCTACGAGCAGTACTTC. Amino acids: CASSSLRDRAYEQYF. The chain joins TRBV5-1 to TRBJ2-7; 7 nucleotides agree with TRBD1. The V gene end was trimmed by 3 bases and the J gene end by 2 bases; junction bases not matched to a gene: 8. The CDR3 length is 15 residues. Germline-derived CDR1 and CDR2 are SGHRS and YFSETQ.

This chain uses TRBV7-2 with TRBJ2-7; 9 positions agree with TRBD2. The CDR3 totals 16 residues. CDR1 is SGHTA, CDR2 FQGNSA, per germline. Losses at the gene ends were 5 bases for V and 0 bases for J; bases not matched to a gene: 8. The CDR3 loop is CASSKKTSGPSYEQYF. The CDR3 bases are TGTGCCAGCAGCAAAAAGACTAGCGGCCCCTCCTACGAGCAGTACTTC. Filled out from reference TRBV7-2 and TRBJ2-7, the complete variable domain reads GAGVSQSPSNKVTEKGKDVELRCDPISGHTALYWYRQSLGQGLEFLIYFQGNSAPDKSGLPSDRFSAERTGGSVSTLTIQRTQQEDSAVYLCASSKKTSGPSYEQYFGPGTRLTVT.